The 3 T cell receptor beta chains below all came from one sample that was sequenced in a study of T cell changes during pregnancy in multiple sclerosis. Sequencing used immunoSEQ multiplex PCR; TCRdb keeps in-frame clones, though not all of them. The data show 93,000 or so clones, almost 95% seen once. Sequencing used peripheral blood, obtained after pregnancy. The origin of the receptors is a female donor with multiple sclerosis, enrolled in a pregnancy study.

The genes are TRBV10-3 and TRBJ2-7, with D possibly being TRBD1 (6 bases). CDR3 length: 14 residues. V was cut by 3 bases and J by 5 bases, with 14 bases left in between. CDR1 and CDR2 (germline): ENHRY, SYGVKD. The CDR3 here is CAISETGTPDEQYF. CDR3 coding DNA: TGTGCCATCAGTGAAACCGGGACACCGGACGAGCAGTACTTC.

Details on this clone: The same CDR3 arises from other DNA sequences in this sample as well. V and J are TRBV5-4 and TRBJ1-5; D is unresolved. The CDR3 is 14 amino acids. Per germline, CDR1 SGHNT and CDR2 YYREEE (reference sequence). Trimming left V 0 bases short and J 2 bases short, with 6 bases between. Written as DNA, the CDR3 is TGTGCCAGCAGCTTGGCCGGGGGCAATCAGCCCCAGCATTTT. Translated, it gives CASSLAGGNQPQHF.

This chain joins TRBV19 and TRBJ1-1; D gene unclear. Germline V gene sequence: CDR1 LNHDA, CDR2 SQIVND (reference sequence). The V and J ends lost 1 base and 10 bases respectively, with 13 bases between them. CDR3 length equals 13 residues. The CDR3 sequence: CASSIVRSEAAFF. CDR3 nucleotides: TGTGCCAGTAGTATAGTCCGCTCTGAGGCAGCTTTCTTT.